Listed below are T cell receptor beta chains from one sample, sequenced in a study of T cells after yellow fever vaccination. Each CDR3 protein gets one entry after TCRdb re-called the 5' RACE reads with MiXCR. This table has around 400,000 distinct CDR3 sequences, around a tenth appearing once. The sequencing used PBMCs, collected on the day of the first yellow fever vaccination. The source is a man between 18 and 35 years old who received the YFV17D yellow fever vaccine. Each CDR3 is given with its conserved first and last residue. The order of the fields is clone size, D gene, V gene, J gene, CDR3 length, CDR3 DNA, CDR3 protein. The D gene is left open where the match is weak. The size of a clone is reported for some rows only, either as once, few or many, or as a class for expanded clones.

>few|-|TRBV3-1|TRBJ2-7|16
TGTGCCAGCAGCCAAGATCCCTGGGGTACCCTTAACGAGCAGTACTTC
CASSQDPWGTLNEQYF
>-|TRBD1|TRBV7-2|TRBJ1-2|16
TGTGCCAGCAGCTTAGTGTCCTCAGGGGGCGCGGGAGGCTACACCTTC
CASSLVSSGGAGGYTF
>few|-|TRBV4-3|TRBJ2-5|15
TGCGCCAGCAGCCAAGATCGACAGCACCAAGAGACCCAGTACTTC
CASSQDRQHQETQYF
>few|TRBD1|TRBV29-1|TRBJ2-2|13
TGCAGCGTGGACAGGGCGGGCACCGGGGAGCTGTTTTTT
CSVDRAGTGELFF
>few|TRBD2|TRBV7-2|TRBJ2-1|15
TGTGCCAGCAGCTTAGACGGGGGGGCGCTTGTTGAGCAGTTCTTC
CASSLDGGALVEQFF
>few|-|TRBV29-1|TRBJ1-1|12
TGCAGCGTTGGGCAGGCGGTTACTGAAGCTTTCTTT
CSVGQAVTEAFF
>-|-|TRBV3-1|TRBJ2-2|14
TGTGCCAGCAGCCATCGGGGGAACACCGGGGAGCTGTTTTTT
CASSHRGNTGELFF
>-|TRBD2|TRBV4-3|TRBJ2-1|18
TGCGCCAGCAGCCAAGAGGTCGGCGGGGGGCACTCCTACAATGAGCAGTTCTTC
CASSQEVGGGHSYNEQFF
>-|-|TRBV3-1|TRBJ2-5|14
TGTGCCAGCAGCCAAGATTACGCGGAAGAGACCCAGTACTTC
CASSQDYAEETQYF
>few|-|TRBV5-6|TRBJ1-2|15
TGTGCCAGCCGCCGAGCCGGAGCAGGAAGTCCTGGCTACACCTTC
CASRRAGAGSPGYTF
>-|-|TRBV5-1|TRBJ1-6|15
TGCGCCAGCAGCTTGGAGCAGACCTATAATTCACCCCTCCACTTT
CASSLEQTYNSPLHF
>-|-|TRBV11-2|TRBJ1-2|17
TGTGCCAGCAGCCCTACGGCGGGTCAGGCAGAGAACTATGGCTACACCTTC
CASSPTAGQAENYGYTF
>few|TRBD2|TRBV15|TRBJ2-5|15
TGTGCCACCAGCAGAGATCGTGACGGGGGGGAGGCCCAGTACTTC
CATSRDRDGGEAQYF
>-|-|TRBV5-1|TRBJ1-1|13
TGCGCCAGCAGCTCTGGAAGTGGCACTGAAGCTTTCTTT
CASSSGSGTEAFF
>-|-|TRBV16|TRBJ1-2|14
TGTGCCAGCAGCCAATCTCCGCCGGGCGGGGGCTACACCTTC
CASSQSPPGGGYTF
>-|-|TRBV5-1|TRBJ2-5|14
TGCGCCAGCACCCCCCAGGGGAGGAGAGAGACCCAGTACTTC
CASTPQGRRETQYF
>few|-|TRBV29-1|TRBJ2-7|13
TGCAGCGTTGTGTGGCACAGCTCCTACGAGCAGTACTTC
CSVVWHSSYEQYF
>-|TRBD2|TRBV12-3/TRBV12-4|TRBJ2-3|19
TGTGCCAGCAGCCTCATTGTGCGGGGGTTATTAAGTGGAGCAGATACGCAGTATTTT
CASSLIVRGLLSGADTQYF
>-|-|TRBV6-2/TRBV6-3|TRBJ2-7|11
TGTGCCAGCAGTCACAGCTACGAGCAGTACTTC
CASSHSYEQYF
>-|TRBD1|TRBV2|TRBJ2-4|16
TGTGCCAGCAGCGAAACAGGGGGCGAAGGCAAAAACATTCAGTACTTC
CASSETGGEGKNIQYF
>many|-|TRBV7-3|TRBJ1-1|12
TGTGCCAGCAGCTCCGGGAGGGGCGAAGCTTTCTTT
CASSSGRGEAFF
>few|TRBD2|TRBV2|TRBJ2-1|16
TGTGCCAGCAGGGAATTAGCGGGGGACTCCTACAATGAGCAGTTCTTC
CASRELAGDSYNEQFF
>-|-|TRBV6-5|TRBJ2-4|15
TGTGCCAGCAGTTACCGGCGGGGAGGCAAAAACATTCAGTACTTC
CASSYRRGGKNIQYF
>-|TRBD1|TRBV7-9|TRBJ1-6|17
TGTGCCAGCACCCTAGGGACAGGGGTTTATGAAAATTCACCCCTCCACTTT
CASTLGTGVYENSPLHF
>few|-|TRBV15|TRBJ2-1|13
TGTGCCACCAGCAGAGGACTCGACAATGAGCAGTTCTTC
CATSRGLDNEQFF
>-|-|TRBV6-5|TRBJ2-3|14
TGTGCCAGCAGTTTGGTCACCCCTGGAGATACGCAGTATTTT
CASSLVTPGDTQYF
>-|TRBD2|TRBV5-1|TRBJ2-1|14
TGCGCCAGCAGACTAGCGGGGGGCTACAATGAGCAGTTCTTC
CASRLAGGYNEQFF
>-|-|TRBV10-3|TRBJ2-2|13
TGTGCCTCTGATCAAACGAACACCGGGGAGCTGTTTTTT
CASDQTNTGELFF
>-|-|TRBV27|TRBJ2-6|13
TGTGCCAGCAAGAGCTCTGGGGCCAACGTCCTGACTTTC
CASKSSGANVLTF
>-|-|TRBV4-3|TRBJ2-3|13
TGCGCCAGCAGCCAGGGGACCTCGCGGGCGCAGTATTTT
CASSQGTSRAQYF
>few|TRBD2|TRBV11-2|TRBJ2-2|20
TGTGCCAGCAGCTTAGAGGGGACTAGCGGGGGGACTAAATACACCGGGGAGCTGTTTTTT
CASSLEGTSGGTKYTGELFF
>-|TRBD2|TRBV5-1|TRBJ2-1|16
TGCGCCAGCAGCTTGGGTAGCGGGGGGGCCTTGGATGAGCAGTTCTTC
CASSLGSGGALDEQFF
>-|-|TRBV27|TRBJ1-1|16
TGTGCCAGCAGTTTATACGGGGGCGAGTTGGGCACTGAAGCTTTCTTT
CASSLYGGELGTEAFF
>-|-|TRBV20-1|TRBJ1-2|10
TGCAGTGCCTCCCCCGGCGGCTACACCTTC
CSASPGGYTF
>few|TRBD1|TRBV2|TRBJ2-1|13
TGTGCCAGCAAGACAGGGGGCAAGAATGAGCAGTTCTTC
CASKTGGKNEQFF
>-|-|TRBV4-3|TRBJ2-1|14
TGCGCCAGCAGCCAAACGGACGGATACAATGAGCAGTTCTTC
CASSQTDGYNEQFF
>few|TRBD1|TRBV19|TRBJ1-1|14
TGTGCCAGTAGTGCCAGGGGGAGGCACACTGAAGCTTTCTTT
CASSARGRHTEAFF
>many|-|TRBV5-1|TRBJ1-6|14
TGCGCCAGCCGGACAGTGGAATATAATTCACCCCTCCACTTT
CASRTVEYNSPLHF
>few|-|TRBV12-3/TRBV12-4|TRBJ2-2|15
TGTGCCAGCAGTATCCGTTCCTCTAACACCGGGGAGCTGTTTTTT
CASSIRSSNTGELFF
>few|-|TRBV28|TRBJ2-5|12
TGTGCCAGCAGAGGACGGCAAGAGACCCAGTACTTC
CASRGRQETQYF
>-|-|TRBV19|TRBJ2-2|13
TGTGCCAGTAGGTCCAGGGCCCCGGGGGAGCTGTTTTTT
CASRSRAPGELFF